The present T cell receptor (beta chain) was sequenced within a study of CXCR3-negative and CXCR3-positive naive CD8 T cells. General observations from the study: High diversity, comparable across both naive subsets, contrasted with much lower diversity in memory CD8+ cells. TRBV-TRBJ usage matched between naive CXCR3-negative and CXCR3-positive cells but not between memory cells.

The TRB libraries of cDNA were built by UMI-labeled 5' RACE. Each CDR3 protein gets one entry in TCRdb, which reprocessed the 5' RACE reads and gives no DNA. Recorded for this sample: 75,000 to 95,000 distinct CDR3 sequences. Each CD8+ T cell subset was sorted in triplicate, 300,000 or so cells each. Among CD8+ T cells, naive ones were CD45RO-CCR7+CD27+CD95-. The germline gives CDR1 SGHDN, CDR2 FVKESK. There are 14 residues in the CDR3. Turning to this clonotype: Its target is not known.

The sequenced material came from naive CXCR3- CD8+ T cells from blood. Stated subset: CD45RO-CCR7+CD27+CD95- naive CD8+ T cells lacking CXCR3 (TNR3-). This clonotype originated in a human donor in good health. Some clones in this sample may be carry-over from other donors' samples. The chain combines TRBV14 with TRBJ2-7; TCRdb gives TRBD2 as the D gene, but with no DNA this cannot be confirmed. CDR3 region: CASSQVGQSYEQYF. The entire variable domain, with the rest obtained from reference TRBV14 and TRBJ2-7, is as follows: EAGVTQFPSHSVIEKGQTVTLRCDPISGHDNLYWYRRVMGKEIKFLLHFVKESKQDESGMPNNRFLAERTGGTYSTLKVQPAELEDSGVYFCASSQVGQSYEQYFGPGTRLTVT.